These T cell receptor beta chains were read from a single sample in a study of technical replicates of blood from several donors. Sequencing was performed with immunoSEQ multiplex PCR; in TCRdb, only in-frame clones are kept and a portion is missing. The table includes approximately 87,000 clones, more than 90% detected once. The sample comprised T cells isolated from PBMCs. The receptors come from a human donor in good health. Some clones in this sample may be carry-over from other donors' samples. Both conserved end residues are part of each CDR3. D genes are given only for firm matches. A clone size is listed for some rows: how often the clone was seen (once, few, many), or a class if it is expanded.

abundance	v_gene	j_gene	d_gene	CDR3aa	CDR3nt
few	TRBV30	TRBJ1-5	.	CAWSARGGTPSNQPQHF	TGTGCCTGGAGTGCCCGAGGGGGAACACCCAGCAATCAGCCCCAGCATTTT
.	TRBV7-3	TRBJ2-1	.	CASSLEENRPDEQFF	TGTGCCAGCAGCTTAGAGGAAAACAGGCCAGATGAGCAGTTCTTC
.	TRBV12-5	TRBJ2-5	TRBD1	CASGLLHRGENQETQYF	TGTGCTAGTGGTTTGCTACACAGGGGGGAGAACCAAGAGACCCAGTACTTC
.	TRBV19	TRBJ1-5	.	CASSSVSNQPQHF	TGTGCCAGTAGTTCAGTCAGCAATCAGCCCCAGCATTTT
.	TRBV6-1	TRBJ2-1	TRBD2	CATGGTKVNEQFF	TGTGCCACAGGCGGGACTAAGGTCAATGAGCAGTTCTTC
.	TRBV10-1	TRBJ2-3	.	CASSLNTDTQYF	TGCGCCAGCAGTCTAAACACAGATACGCAGTATTTT
.	TRBV21-1	TRBJ2-1	.	CASAQSLPGLTYNEQFF	TGTGCCAGCGCACAATCTTTACCGGGACTTACCTACAATGAGCAGTTCTTC
.	TRBV6-5	TRBJ2-7	TRBD1	CASSGTGWYEQYF	TGTGCCAGCTCCGGGACAGGGTGGTACGAGCAGTACTTC
.	TRBV5-1	TRBJ2-5	.	CASSLGGSVFGETQYF	TGCGCCAGCAGCTTAGGAGGGTCTGTATTTGGAGAGACCCAGTACTTC
once	TRBV6-5	TRBJ2-3	TRBD2	CASNGAGEADTQYF	TGTGCCAGCAACGGAGCGGGAGAAGCAGATACGCAGTATTTT
.	TRBV6-6	TRBJ2-1	.	CASRLALEGSNEQFF	TGTGCCAGCAGACTCGCCCTGGAGGGGTCCAATGAGCAGTTCTTC
once	TRBV7-9	TRBJ1-2	TRBD1	CASRNTGERGGYTF	TGTGCCAGCAGGAATACAGGGGAAAGAGGTGGCTACACCTTC
.	TRBV6-5	TRBJ1-2	TRBD1	CASSWDRLNYGYTF	TGTGCCAGCAGTTGGGACAGGTTGAACTATGGCTACACCTTC
.	TRBV4-1	TRBJ1-1	TRBD1	CASSRLDRVTEAFF	TGCGCCAGCAGCCGGTTGGACAGGGTGACTGAAGCTTTCTTT